Listed here is a single TCR beta chain. The antigen it recognizes is unknown. Base qualities are not recorded, but no much larger clone differs from it by a single base. The High Capacity cDNA Reverse Transcription Kit was used to reverse transcribe all of the isolated RNA, meaning that expressed TCRB transcripts were what got sequenced. Naive, central memory and regulatory T cell samples underwent deep immunoSEQ sequencing, averaging around 3.6 million total reads per sample. Sorted cells were lysed in RLT buffer, and RNA was extracted using DNase-treated RNeasy Micro or Mini kits according to cell number. Each cell subset was processed on its own to prevent cross-contamination, while patient and healthy donor samples were processed together. The immunoSEQ multiplex PCR was used to amplify TCRB sequences from cDNA, yielding 87-bp fragments that span the CDR3 region. Sequencing of the amplicons was performed on the Illumina HiSeq platform. Regarding the original processing steps: Synthetic template baselines were used to correct PCR bias computationally, reads within Hamming distance 2 were collapsed together, and singletons that could not be merged were discarded. Reads were aligned against IMGT so that V, D and J genes, CDR3 length and insertions or deletions at six rearrangement sites could be assigned. Within each subset, clonotype counts were normalized to the number of sorted cells before true diversity and Gini coefficients were calculated with the tcR R package. The overlap coefficient, calculated on TCRB nucleotide sequences, was used to measure repertoire sharing. Out-of-frame TCRB sequences from naive cells were analyzed to stand in for the pre-selection repertoire. Not all clones reach the TCRdb copy of this immuneACCESS table, which keeps in-frame sequences only. Checked studies attribute under half of the gap to unresolved V genes and leave the rest unexplained. That table is the source of V, J and clone size, and D and trimming were worked out from the DNA. Across this sample there are roughly 330,000 clones, with more than 9.5% seen only once. Around 0.015% of the sample is in the top ten clones.

V is clipped by 6 bases and J by 0 bases, and the sequence between their germline boundaries is 15 bases long. The germline V gene supplies CDR1 SGHTA and CDR2 FQGNSA. Measured from the cysteine to the phenylalanine, the CDR3 is 15 residues long. Only the CDR3 region is kept as DNA, spanning 45 bases read in frame from base 1. These data come from a study of beta chain features in type 1 diabetes listed by TCRdb under 2018. A note on the overall study: No differences in mean age, gender distribution, total cell number or subset yield were found between patients and healthy donors. Naive and central memory subsets were obtained from all 30 or so donors, but regulatory and stem cell-like memory subsets were isolated from only 8 patients and roughly 8 healthy donors. The study compared TCRB repertoires of sorted circulating CD4+ T cell subsets between recently diagnosed type 1 diabetes patients and matched healthy donors. A total of about 99,000,000 sorted cells were examined across all samples, and RNA yield correlated strongly with the number of cells per subset. Here is what the overall study found, with its caveats: Shorter templates might be favored by PCR, yet because patient and control samples were amplified and corrected together, any such skew would affect both groups equally. Patients with type 1 diabetes made fewer insertions and deleted more nucleotides at VDJ recombination sites, implying thymic rearrangement abnormalities. Only small numbers of individuals were included in the HLA sub-analyses, which left unresolved whether HLA type had any influence on TCRB rearrangement. Because cDNA was sequenced instead of genomic DNA, highly expressing activated cells could be over-represented, though the groups showed no difference in activation or CD3 levels. Naive, central memory and regulatory TCRB repertoires appeared to be more similar among patients than among healthy donors. Type 1 diabetes patients showed a moderate but significant shortening of TCRB CDR3 length in all four CD4+ subsets.

A single peripheral blood draw of about 116 mL on average was collected from each donor into heparinised tubes. Naive, central memory, regulatory and stem cell-like memory CD4+ T cells were sorted on a BD FACSAria II using a panel including CD45RO, CCR7, CD25, CD127, CD95 and CD27. Every sorted population had a purity above 95%. PBMCs were isolated immediately by Lymphoprep density gradient centrifugation and stained directly without culture. So that batch effects would be minimized, each experiment stained and sorted samples in pairs, pairing one healthy donor with one patient. Recombination connected TRBV7-2 to TRBJ2-7, with TRBD2 as a weak D call on 6 bases. The TCR was taken from a woman aged 25-40 years in good health. The sequenced sample consisted of naive CD4+ T cells from blood. The cell subset or site label here, explained by the study, means: true naive CD4+ T cells. The sequenced DNA is TGTGCCAGCAGTCCTGAGCGGGTGAGCTCCTACGAGCAGTACTTC. The encoded protein is CASSPERVSSYEQYF.